This TCR beta chain came from a study of T cells in tuberculosis. Study-wide results and caveats: Shorter CDR3-alpha in active tuberculosis partly drove smaller distances.

The CDR3 length is 15 residues. Trimming cost V 0 bases and J 1 base, with 13 bases left between them. Germline V gives CDR1 GTSNPN, CDR2 SVGIG (reference sequence). At study entry, adolescents had tuberculin skin tests and IGRA screening. The repertoire was sequenced with immunoSEQ multiplex PCR; TCRdb's copy has only in-frame clones and lacks some. The table lists 30,000 to 35,000 clones, 97% of them singletons. Comment on this clone: Its antigen is currently unknown.

This receptor was obtained from a donor aged 10-29 years with latent tuberculosis or without tuberculosis infection. The specimen was PBMCs. The chain uses TRBV30 and TRBJ2-7; TRBD1 might be the D (5 bases). The CDR3 nucleotides read TGTGCCTGGAGTGTAGGTGTCAGGGCTTCCTACGAGCAGTACTTC. Translation: CAWSVGVRASYEQYF.